The 29 T cell receptor beta chains presented below share a single source sample, sequenced in a study of T cells after yellow fever vaccination. Each CDR3 protein is one row after TCRdb ran MiXCR on the 5' RACE reads. The repertoire holds around 300,000 distinct CDR3 sequences, 13% seen once, with 0.4% to 0.55% in the top ten. The sequencing used CD4+ T cells sorted from PBMCs, collected 45 days after the yellow fever booster vaccination. The receptors shown here come from a man aged 25 to 40 who received the YFV17D yellow fever vaccine.

A few counts support this clonotype. Here the CDR3 DNA reads TGTGCCAGCAGTTTATCCTGGGGCGGTGGGAGCAAAAACATTCAGTACTTC. Its translation is CASSLSWGGGSKNIQYF. J is TRBJ2-4 and V is TRBV27; the D gene could be TRBD1 or TRBD2 (5 bases each). CDR3 length: 17 amino acids. Per germline, CDR1 MNHEY and CDR2 SMNVEV (reference sequence). V lost 0 bases and J lost 3, with 15 bases in between.

This clonotype occurred a few times. The rearrangement links TRBV7-2 to TRBJ2-7; possibly TRBD1 for D (6 bases). Germline lookup yields CDR1 SGHTA and CDR2 FQGNSA. The CDR3 totals 14 residues. V was trimmed by 2 bases and J by 2 bases, leaving 10 bases between them. CDR3 DNA: TGTGCCAGCAGCTTATTTACAGGGACCTACGAGCAGTACTTC. Protein product: CASSLFTGTYEQYF. Full variable domain (rest looked up from reference TRBV7-2 and TRBJ2-7): GAGVSQSPSNKVTEKGKDVELRCDPISGHTALYWYRQSLGQGLEFLIYFQGNSAPDKSGLPSDRFSAERTGGSVSTLTIQRTQQEDSAVYLCASSLFTGTYEQYFGPGTRLTVT.

V is TRBV29-1 and J is TRBJ2-5; D possibly corresponds to TRBD2 (6 bases). Deletions cut 7 bases from V and 5 bases from J, with 17 bases between. Germline-derived CDR1 and CDR2 are SQVTM and ANQGSEA. The CDR3 extends over 13 amino acids. This chain's CDR3 is CSASDGSHETQYF. The CDR3 bases are TGCAGCGCCTCGGACGGGAGCCATGAGACCCAGTACTTC.

This chain uses TRBV6-1 with TRBJ2-5; 11 bases fit TRBD2. Trimming removed 6 bases from V and 6 bases from J; junction bases left unmatched: 9. CDR3 length: 15 amino acids. Germline CDR1 reads MNHNS; CDR2 reads SASEGT. CDR3 protein: CASRKSGLAVKTQYF. Here the CDR3 DNA reads TGTGCCAGCAGAAAATCGGGACTAGCGGTAAAGACCCAGTACTTC.

The genes are TRBV28 and TRBJ2-7; TRBD1 matches 9 bases. CDR3 size: 14 residues. Trimming at V came to 6 bases and at J to 2 bases, leaving 5 bases not matched to a gene. Germline CDR1 reads MDHEN; CDR2 reads SYDVKM. In nucleotides, the CDR3 is TGTGCCAGCAGGGGACAGGGTTTAGCCTACGAGCAGTACTTC. It codes for CASRGQGLAYEQYF. Complete variable domain (other parts from reference TRBV28 and TRBJ2-7): DVKVTQSSRYLVKRTGEKVFLECVQDMDHENMFWYRQDPGLGLRLIYFSYDVKMKEKGDIPEGYSVSREKKERFSLILESASTNQTSMYLCASRGQGLAYEQYFGPGTRLTVT.

This clonotype came up a few times. CDR3: CSAIAGKETQYF. The CDR3 DNA reads TGCAGTGCTATTGCGGGAAAAGAGACCCAGTACTTC. The chain has TRBV20-1 and TRBJ2-5; D is possibly TRBD2 (6 bases). V lost 4 bases, J lost 3 bases, and 9 bases lay in between. Germline assignment: CDR1 DFQATT and CDR2 SNEGSKA (reference sequence). The CDR3 runs to 12 residues.

There are a few counts of this clonotype. This rearrangement joins TRBV6-1 to TRBJ2-2, with 10 bases that match TRBD1. CDR3 length equals 14 residues. J lost 6 bases, V lost 4 bases, and 2 bases had no gene match. Germline-derived CDR1 and CDR2 are MNHNS and SASEGT. The chain's CDR3 is CASSVTGGSGELFF. In DNA form, the CDR3 reads TGTGCCAGCAGTGTGACAGGGGGCTCCGGGGAGCTGTTTTTT.

This clonotype was found a few times. V and J are TRBV5-6 and TRBJ2-2; 7 bases line up with TRBD2. CDR1 is SGHDT and CDR2 is YYEEEE in the germline V gene. CDR3 length equals 13 residues. V shed 6 bases and J 6 bases; nucleotides not matched to a gene: 5. Written as DNA, the CDR3 is TGTGCCAGCACCCTGGGGGGGGCCGGGGAGCTGTTTTTT. Amino acid sequence: CASTLGGAGELFF.

This clonotype was recorded a few times. The chain has TRBV20-1 and TRBJ2-2; 9 positions agree with TRBD2. The CDR3 has 18 residues. Unmatched junction bases numbered 17, after V lost 5 bases and J lost 4 bases. In germline, CDR1 is DFQATT, CDR2 SNEGSKA (reference sequence). DNA of the CDR3: TGCAGTGCTGGGAGACCGGGACTAGCTCTCGCCGGCACCGGGGAGCTGTTTTTT. Its protein is CSAGRPGLALAGTGELFF.

The chain joins TRBV6-5 to TRBJ2-1, with TRBD2 matching 11 bases. V lost 2 bases, J lost 15 bases, and 12 bases stayed unmatched. This CDR3 is built from 15 residues. Germline assignment: CDR1 MNHEY and CDR2 SVGAGI. The CDR3: CASSYGGLADLAPFF. As DNA, the CDR3 is TGTGCCAGCAGTTACGGGGGACTAGCGGACTTAGCGCCGTTCTTC.

The V call is TRBV29-1, the J call TRBJ2-5; D is unresolved. Germline V gene sequence: CDR1 SQVTM, CDR2 ANQGSEA. The CDR3 totals 11 residues. V was pared by 4 bases and J by 2 bases, with 5 bases between. CDR3 DNA: TGCAGCGTTGCCATACAAGAGACCCAGTACTTC. Translated: CSVAIQETQYF.

This clonotype appeared a few times. The chain carries TRBV5-1 and TRBJ2-2; D is ambiguous. CDR1 is SGHRS and CDR2 is YFSETQ in the germline V gene. V was shortened by 0 bases and J by 2 bases, with 8 bases between the two germline ends. There are 15 residues in the CDR3. For the CDR3, the DNA is TGCGCCAGCAGCTTGGAGGGCAGAAACACCGGGGAGCTGTTTTTT. Protein product: CASSLEGRNTGELFF.

This clonotype was detected a few times. The CDR3 bases are TGCGCCAGCAGCACCGGGACTAGCGGGAGGTACGATGAGCAGTTCTTC. Its translation: CASSTGTSGRYDEQFF. This sequence joins TRBV5-1 and TRBJ2-1; TRBD2 matches 15 bases. The CDR3 length is 16 residues. CDR1 SGHRS and CDR2 YFSETQ come from the germline V gene. Trimming took 4 bases from V and 8 from J; bases not matched to a gene: 7. Full variable domain (rest looked up from reference TRBV5-1 and TRBJ2-1): KAGVTQTPRYLIKTRGQQVTLSCSPISGHRSVSWYQQTPGQGLQFLFEYFSETQRNKGNFPGRFSGRQFSNSRSEMNVSTLELGDSALYLCASSTGTSGRYDEQFFGPGTRLTVL.

This clonotype was counted between two and nine times. This chain links TRBV20-1 with TRBJ2-5, with 8 bases fitting TRBD2. Germline V lookup: CDR1 DFQATT, CDR2 SNEGSKA (reference sequence). The CDR3 runs to 15 residues. Germline trimming cut 4 bases from V and 0 bases from J; bases unmatched to any gene: 7. The CDR3: CSAITLAGNQETQYF. The CDR3 coding sequence is TGCAGTGCTATCACTCTAGCGGGTAACCAAGAGACCCAGTACTTC.

The chain combines TRBV24-1 with TRBJ2-5; D gene unclear. Trimming took 5 bases from V and 3 from J, leaving 9 bases between them. Germline V lookup: CDR1 KGHDR, CDR2 SFDVKD. This CDR3 spans 13 amino acids. The CDR3 reads CATSVSDEETQYF. The CDR3 bases are TGTGCCACCAGTGTATCCGATGAAGAGACCCAGTACTTC.

This clonotype was found a few times. The rearrangement uses TRBV5-1 and TRBJ2-5; unclear D gene. The CDR3 consists of 10 residues. Trimming stripped 5 bases from V and 3 bases from J, with 2 bases between. The germline gives CDR1 SGHRS, CDR2 YFSETQ. The CDR3 DNA reads TGCGCCAGCAGGAAAGAGACCCAGTACTTC. This sequence encodes CASRKETQYF.

The rearrangement links TRBV5-1 to TRBJ2-7; 9 positions match TRBD1. J lost 4 bases, V lost 6 bases, and 5 bases had no gene match. The germline V gene has CDR1 SGHRS and CDR2 YFSETQ. The CDR3 is 13 residues long. The CDR3 nucleotides read TGCGCCAGCAAACCGGGACAGGGTTACGAGCAGTACTTC. This translates into CASKPGQGYEQYF.

This clonotype was seen at least ten times. V is TRBV20-1 and J is TRBJ1-1, with 8 bases matching TRBD1. This CDR3 spans 13 amino acids. V dropped 3 bases and J dropped 12; count of bases not matched to a gene: 12. Germline CDR1 is DFQATT and CDR2 is SNEGSKA (reference sequence). The CDR3 protein is CSAREAGQGPTFF. CDR3 nucleotides: TGCAGTGCTAGGGAGGCCGGACAGGGTCCAACTTTCTTT.

The V call is TRBV7-9, the J call TRBJ1-5; D is undetermined. Trimming removed 1 base from V and 2 bases from J, with 9 bases in between. Germline-derived CDR1 and CDR2 are SEHNR and FQNEAQ (reference sequence). The CDR3 extends over 15 amino acids. The CDR3 DNA is TGTGCCAGCAGCTTAGGGGCTAGGGGCAATCAGCCCCAGCATTTT. Its protein is CASSLGARGNQPQHF. The whole variable domain, remainder taken from reference TRBV7-9 and TRBJ1-5, is DTGVSQNPRHKITKRGQNVTFRCDPISEHNRLYWYRQTLGQGPEFLTYFQNEAQLEKSRLLSDRFSAERPKGSFSTLEIQRTEQGDSAMYLCASSLGARGNQPQHFGDGTRLSIL.

This chain uses TRBV21-1 with TRBJ1-1. TRBV21-1 is a known pseudogene. The CDR3 is 14 amino acids. The CDR3 reads CASSKLETRTEAFF. The CDR3 DNA reads as TGTGCCAGCAGCAAACTGGAGACGAGAACTGAAGCTTTCTTT.

CDR3: CASSVTSGRAYEQYF. CDR3 DNA: TGTGCCAGCAGCGTGACTAGCGGGAGAGCCTACGAGCAGTACTTC. The rearrangement uses TRBV7-8 and TRBJ2-7, with 12 bases lining up with TRBD2. CDR1 is SGHVS, CDR2 FQNEAQ, per germline. CDR3 length: 15 amino acids. The V gene end was trimmed by 5 bases and the J gene end by 2 bases; junction bases not matched to a gene: 4.

A remark on this clonotype: Being one base from a much bigger clone, this may be a read error. This rearrangement joins TRBV9 to TRBJ2-7, with D unresolved. Per the germline V gene, CDR1 is SGDLS and CDR2 is YYNGEE. This CDR3 is 14 amino acids long. V dropped 8 bases and J dropped 0 bases, with 15 bases sitting between them. CDR3 DNA sequence: TGTGCCAGAAGCACCTCGACGGACTCCTACGAGCAGTACTTC. Translation: CARSTSTDSYEQYF.

This clonotype occurred a few times. The chain has TRBV2 and TRBJ2-2, with 9 bases fitting TRBD2. The trim removed 6 bases at V and 6 bases at J, leaving 5 bases unmatched. CDR3 length equals 14 residues. Germline V gene data show CDR1 as SNHLY and CDR2 as FYNNEI. The CDR3, as DNA: TGTGCCAGCAGGACCGGGACTAGCTCCGGGGAGCTGTTTTTT. Translating it yields CASRTGTSSGELFF.

This clonotype was seen more than once but under ten times. This chain connects TRBV4-2 to TRBJ2-7; D might be TRBD1 (5 bases). CDR1 is LGHNA and CDR2 is YNFKEQ in the germline V gene. CDR3 length equals 15 residues. Trimming removed 3 bases at V and 4 bases at J, with 16 bases between. The CDR3 DNA reads as TGTGCCAGCAGCCATGCCAGTGGGGCTAGTTACGAGCAGTACTTC. Amino acid sequence: CASSHASGASYEQYF.

The J gene is TRBJ2-3, the V gene TRBV18; TRBD2 matches at 8 bases. In germline, CDR1 is KGHSH, CDR2 LQKENI. The CDR3 runs to 16 residues. The V and J ends lost 0 bases and 3 bases, in that order; junction bases with no gene match: 5. This chain's CDR3 is CASSPPQREGTDTQYF. The CDR3 nucleotides are TGTGCCAGCTCACCACCGCAACGGGAGGGTACAGATACGCAGTATTTT. The complete variable domain, with remaining parts taken from reference TRBV18 and TRBJ2-3, reads NAGVMQNPRHLVRRRGQEARLRCSPMKGHSHVYWYRQLPEEGLKFMVYLQKENIIDESGMPKERFSAEFPKEGPSILRIQQVVRGDSAAYFCASSPPQREGTDTQYFGPGTRLTVL.

V is TRBV11-3 and J is TRBJ2-7; D uncertain. V dropped 0 bases and J dropped 6 bases, with 9 bases sitting between them. The V gene's germline CDR1 is SGHNT and CDR2 YENEEA. The CDR3 totals 13 residues. The CDR3: CASSLDARSEQYF. As DNA, the CDR3 is TGTGCCAGCAGCTTAGATGCAAGAAGCGAGCAGTACTTC.

The genes are TRBV12-3 or TRBV12-4 and TRBJ2-1; D is ambiguous. Trimming cost V 6 bases and J 8 bases, with 8 bases left between them. This CDR3 is built from 11 residues. The DNA for the CDR3 is TGTGCCAGCAGCGCCCCCGATGAGCAGTTCTTC. It encodes CASSAPDEQFF.

V is TRBV28 and J is TRBJ2-7; 7 nucleotides line up with TRBD1. The V and J ends lost 6 bases and 6 bases, in that order; junction bases with no gene match: 8. Germline-derived CDR1 and CDR2 are MDHEN and SYDVKM. The CDR3 length is 13 residues. CDR3: CASRSWTGSEQYF. CDR3 coding DNA: TGTGCCAGCAGATCCTGGACAGGTTCCGAGCAGTACTTC.

This clonotype was seen a handful of times. The chain recombines TRBV12-3 or TRBV12-4 with TRBJ2-6, with D unresolved. Trimming took off 1 base at V and 0 bases at J, with 4 bases between the two ends. There are 15 residues in the CDR3. CDR3 amino acids: CASSLVSSGANVLTF. CDR3 nucleotides: TGTGCCAGCAGTTTAGTCAGCTCTGGGGCCAACGTCCTGACTTTC.